These 21 T cell receptor beta chains share one sample of origin, sequenced in a study of shared clonotypes between healthy human individuals. Libraries were prepared by immunoSEQ multiplex PCR; TCRdb keeps only in-frame clonotypes and omits some of them. The profile shows over a million clones, approximately 98.5% of them singletons. Material: naive CD4+ T cells sorted from blood. The subset was: CD45RA+ positively selected. The receptor source for this set is a man aged 25 to 45 in good health.

The CDR3 spells CSVGTGGEQYF. The CDR3 region has the DNA TGCAGTGTCGGGACAGGGGGCGAGCAGTACTTC. The rearrangement uses TRBV20-1 and TRBJ2-7; 11 positions match TRBD1. Per germline, CDR1 DFQATT and CDR2 SNEGSKA (reference sequence). V dropped 7 bases and J dropped 6; count of bases not matched to a gene: 2. The CDR3 is 11 amino acids.

This chain links TRBV27 with TRBJ2-1, with TRBD2 matching 9 bases. The CDR3 is made up of 15 amino acids. Losses at the gene ends were 3 bases for V and 2 bases for J; bases not matched to a gene: 2. In germline, CDR1 is MNHEY, CDR2 SMNVEV (reference sequence). The CDR3 bases are TGTGCCAGCAGTTTTAGCGGGAGCACCTACAATGAGCAGTTCTTC. Protein product: CASSFSGSTYNEQFF.

The CDR3 loop reads CASSSKQGVGELFF. DNA for the CDR3: TGTGCCAGCAGCTCAAAACAGGGAGTTGGGGAGCTGTTTTTT. The chain combines TRBV5-4 with TRBJ2-2, with D tentatively TRBD1 (6 bases). Germline CDR1 SGHNT, CDR2 YYREEE (reference sequence). V was trimmed by 3 bases and J by 8 bases, leaving 14 bases between them. The length of the CDR3 is 14 residues.

The CDR3 nucleotides are TGTGCCAGCAGCGCCCAGGGGTCGGTAGATACGCAGTATTTT. The encoded protein is CASSAQGSVDTQYF. This chain joins TRBV7-2 and TRBJ2-3; TRBD1 might be the D (6 bases). CDR3 length equals 14 residues. Germline V gene lookup returns CDR1 SGHTA and CDR2 FQGNSA. V lost 5 bases, J lost 5 bases, and 14 bases lay in between. The variable domain in full, completed from reference TRBV7-2 and TRBJ2-3, reads GAGVSQSPSNKVTEKGKDVELRCDPISGHTALYWYRQSLGQGLEFLIYFQGNSAPDKSGLPSDRFSAERTGGSVSTLTIQRTQQEDSAVYLCASSAQGSVDTQYFGPGTRLTVL.

The chain is built from TRBV19 and TRBJ2-3, with D unresolved. Germline assignment: CDR1 LNHDA and CDR2 SQIVND (reference sequence). Trimming removed 5 bases from V and 0 bases from J, with 6 bases in between. The CDR3 runs to 13 residues. Here the CDR3 DNA reads TGTGCCAGTAGTCTATTGAGCACAGATACGCAGTATTTT. Its protein product is CASSLLSTDTQYF.

The V and J genes are TRBV7-2 and TRBJ1-4; possibly TRBD1 for D (5 bases). CDR3 length equals 17 residues. Between the trimmed V and J ends, which lost 5 bases and 8 bases, there was a span of 24 bases. Germline assignment: CDR1 SGHTA and CDR2 FQGNSA. This CDR3 reads CASSLAFFAGRREKLFF. As DNA, the CDR3 is TGTGCCAGCAGCCTTGCTTTCTTTGCGGGGCGGAGGGAAAAACTGTTTTTT.

The V and J genes are TRBV6-1 and TRBJ1-3; D is unclear. The CDR3 totals 14 residues. V shed 7 bases and J shed 4 bases, with 14 bases lying between them. Germline loops: CDR1 MNHNS, CDR2 SASEGT. The CDR3 nucleotides read TGTGCCAGCAAGAGACCCGCTCCCGGAAACACCATATATTTT. As protein: CASKRPAPGNTIYF.

CDR3 sequence: CASSYSPSPNEKLFF. DNA of the CDR3: TGTGCCAGCAGTTACTCCCCGAGCCCTAATGAAAAACTGTTTTTT. V gene TRBV6-5 combines with J gene TRBJ1-4; D ambiguous. Trimming cost V 0 bases and J 3 bases, with 8 bases left between them. Germline V gene sequence: CDR1 MNHEY, CDR2 SVGAGI. This CDR3 has 15 amino acids.

The chain carries TRBV5-4 and TRBJ1-1; D may be TRBD1 (6 bases). The V and J ends lost 6 bases and 0 bases respectively, with 12 bases between them. The CDR3 sequence is 14 residues long. Germline CDR1 reads SGHNT; CDR2 reads YYREEE (reference sequence). CDR3: CASNSGQLNTEAFF. CDR3 sequence (DNA): TGTGCCAGCAACAGTGGACAGTTGAACACTGAAGCTTTCTTT.

J is TRBJ2-1 and V is TRBV29-1; no definite D call. From germline, CDR1 is SQVTM and CDR2 ANQGSEA. Between the trimmed V and J ends, which lost 3 bases and 7 bases, there was a span of 22 bases. The CDR3 totals 16 residues. CDR3 sequence: CSVDPDVAALKNEQFF. The CDR3 DNA reads as TGCAGCGTTGATCCCGATGTGGCGGCATTGAAGAATGAGCAGTTCTTC.

CDR3 bases: TGTGCCAGCAGCCAAGGTGGAGTAGTGTCGAAGCAGTACTTC. It yields the protein CASSQGGVVSKQYF. This sequence joins TRBV14 and TRBJ2-7; the D is unclear. Looked up from germline, CDR1 is SGHDN and CDR2 is FVKESK. The V and J ends lost 1 base and 8 bases respectively, with 15 bases between them. The CDR3 has 14 residues.

The chain is built from TRBV7-2 and TRBJ2-7, with a possible D match to TRBD1 (7 bases). The germline gives CDR1 SGHTA, CDR2 FQGNSA. This CDR3 has 16 residues. The V end lost 1 base, the J end lost 2 bases, and 15 bases lay between the germline ends. CDR3 sequence (DNA): TGTGCCAGCAGCTTAGATCGACAGGGAGGCACCTACGAGCAGTACTTC. As protein: CASSLDRQGGTYEQYF. Full variable domain (missing parts from reference TRBV7-2 and TRBJ2-7): GAGVSQSPSNKVTEKGKDVELRCDPISGHTALYWYRQSLGQGLEFLIYFQGNSAPDKSGLPSDRFSAERTGGSVSTLTIQRTQQEDSAVYLCASSLDRQGGTYEQYFGPGTRLTVT.

V usage is TRBV5-6 and J usage is TRBJ2-7, with D maybe TRBD1 (6 bases). This CDR3 has 15 residues. From germline, CDR1 is SGHDT and CDR2 YYEEEE. The ends were cut back, 6 bases at V and 2 bases at J, with 18 bases in the middle. CDR3 nucleotide sequence: TGTGCCAGCACCCGGTTGGGGGCCGATACCTACGAGCAGTACTTC. Its translation: CASTRLGADTYEQYF.

This clone was detected only once. The J gene is TRBJ1-1, the V gene TRBV4-1, with a weak D call TRBD1 (5 bases). The germline gives CDR1 MGHRA, CDR2 YSYEKL. Trimming removed 0 bases from V and 4 bases from J, with 9 bases in between. The CDR3 consists of 14 residues. DNA of the CDR3: TGCGCCAGCAGCCAAGAGTGGGGGGGCACTGAAGCTTTCTTT. It translates to CASSQEWGGTEAFF.

The chain employs TRBV18 and TRBJ2-1; 8 positions match TRBD2. The CDR3 totals 15 residues. From germline, CDR1 is KGHSH and CDR2 LQKENI. V lost 1 base and J lost 3; bases outside the gene matches: 2. The DNA for the CDR3 is TGTGCCAGCTCACCACTCAGCGGGGGCTACAATGAGCAGTTCTTC. Encoded protein: CASSPLSGGYNEQFF.

The chain carries TRBV9 and TRBJ2-1, with D perhaps matching TRBD2 (6 bases). The germline gives CDR1 SGDLS, CDR2 YYNGEE. This CDR3 contains 17 residues. Trimming pared 1 base from V and 5 bases from J, leaving 19 bases between. CDR3 bases: TGTGCCAGCAGCGTATCGGTCGGACGGGAGTGGCACAATGAGCAGTTCTTC. Protein product: CASSVSVGREWHNEQFF.

Details on this clone: This sample includes further DNA sequences coding for the same CDR3. The rearrangement uses TRBV5-4 and TRBJ1-5; D uncertain. This CDR3 has 14 residues. The V and J ends lost 0 bases and 1 base respectively, with 5 bases between them. Germline V gene lookup returns CDR1 SGHNT and CDR2 YYREEE (reference sequence). As DNA, the CDR3 is TGTGCCAGCAGCTTGGGCGGGAGCAATCAGCCCCAGCATTTT. Protein sequence: CASSLGGSNQPQHF. Together with reference TRBV5-4 and TRBJ1-5, the CDR3 gives the full variable domain: ETGVTQSPTHLIKTRGQQVTLRCSSQSGHNTVSWYQQALGQGPQFIFQYYREEENGRGNFPPRFSGLQFPNYSSELNVNALELDDSALYLCASSLGGSNQPQHFGDGTRLSIL.

With respect to this clone: Other nucleotide sequences from this sample produce the same CDR3. The rearrangement uses TRBV6-5 and TRBJ1-2, with TRBD1 identical over 8 bases. This CDR3 has 13 amino acids. Germline CDR1 reads MNHEY; CDR2 reads SVGAGI. The trim removed 5 bases at V and 2 bases at J, leaving 1 base unmatched. The CDR3 DNA reads as TGTGCCAGCAGTGGACAGGGAAACTATGGCTACACCTTC. Encoded protein: CASSGQGNYGYTF.

The gene calls are TRBV5-8 and TRBJ1-5; D not certain. The CDR3 extends over 15 amino acids. V dropped 1 base and J dropped 2 bases, with 10 bases sitting between them. Germline-derived CDR1 and CDR2 are SGHTS and YDEGEE. This CDR3 reads CASSLKLAGNQPQHF. The CDR3 DNA follows: TGTGCCAGCAGCTTGAAACTGGCGGGCAATCAGCCCCAGCATTTT.

This chain links TRBV27 with TRBJ1-2; D is perhaps TRBD1 (5 bases). Looked up from germline, CDR1 is MNHEY and CDR2 is SMNVEV (reference sequence). Between the trimmed V and J ends, which lost 4 bases and 4 bases, there was a span of 16 bases. The CDR3 contains 15 residues. The CDR3 DNA follows: TGTGCCAGCAGTTATGACAGTTACAACGTCTATGGCTACACCTTC. It encodes CASSYDSYNVYGYTF.

The CDR3 bases are TGTGCCAGCAGCTTATTGGTAGCGGGAGAGTACGAGCAGTACTTC. This gives the protein CASSLLVAGEYEQYF. The chain carries TRBV7-2 and TRBJ2-7; 9 nucleotides match TRBD2. V lost 2 bases to trimming and J lost 4 bases; unmatched junction nucleotides: 6. The V gene's germline CDR1 is SGHTA and CDR2 FQGNSA. The CDR3 length is 15 residues.